This T cell receptor (beta chain) was retrieved from a study of shared clonotypes between healthy human individuals (dated by TCRdb to between 2020 and 2021). Notes on the research overall: A couple of women and three men aged 18 to 49 years were included in the cohort. To estimate repertoire size and how much clonotype sharing occurs between individuals, the study deeply sequenced the blood TCR repertoires of roughly 5 healthy adults. For each donor, CD4 naive and CD4 memory were each run on three plates, CD8 naive on two plates, and CD8 memory on one plate. Leukapheresis yielded between about 0.9 and 9 billion PBMCs per donor. Different laboratories and diverse techniques were used to prepare libraries and sequence TCR repertoires, to increase sequencing depth and limit assay-specific biases. Overall results and qualifications from the work: Based on pairwise subsampling, the degree of clonotype sharing among donors was expected to be affected by sequencing depth. Sharing across several donors was observed for about 5% of naive CD4, 3% to 4% of naive CD8, over 2% of memory CD4, and around 0.44% of memory CD8 clonotypes. Sampling was limited to blood, and TCR repertoires in tissue likely differ from TCR repertoires in blood. Higher generation probabilities were observed for clonotypes shared by all four sorted-subset donors than for non-shared clonotypes. Naive subsets generally had larger estimated clonotype richness than memory subsets. Because the study included a small number of donors, the genetic and exposure-history diversity represented was limited. Even with the large sequencing depth, rarefaction of the sorted-subset datasets indicated that sequencing was incomplete.

Healthy HIV-negative adults with no recently reported acute infections or vaccinations were included as donors. Every donor was a Caucasian adult residing in Nashville, Tennessee, USA. CD4+ T cells were enriched through magnetic negative selection, after which naive cells were positively selected on CD45RA and the remaining negative fraction served as the memory subset. After blood collection by leukapheresis, PBMCs were isolated using Ficoll-Histopaque density gradient centrifugation and then cryopreserved in the vapor phase of liquid nitrogen. Analytical flow cytometry was used to check the purity and quantity of each magnetically sorted T cell population. From each sorted fraction, genomic DNA was isolated and quantified by UV absorbance on a Nanodrop 2000c. Using the deep immunoSEQ assay, TCR CDR3 regions were amplified from genomic DNA by multiplex PCR. Genomic DNA extracted from each cell subset was distributed evenly over all wells of several immunoSEQ 96-well plates, and each plate served as one replicate. For sorted subsets, each replicate PCR was loaded with approximately 0.2 ug genomic DNA, equivalent to roughly 30,000 T cell genomes. Purified libraries were quantified with a Qubit 3.0 fluorometer, sized on a Bioanalyzer 2100, and re-quantified with the KAPA Library Quantification kit. Every immunoSEQ 96-well plate was sequenced on a separate single-read 150-cycle Illumina NextSeq 550 flow cell. The authors' pipeline ran thus. Because only junctional sequences without quality scores were contained in the immunoSEQ output, filtering matching that applied to full-length reads could not be performed. To assign V/J genes and CDR3, sequences were annotated against IMGT germline references using PyIR, a Python wrapper for IgBLAST v1.9. Reads were removed for weak V/J assignments (E-value above 1e-6), missing CDR3, stop codons, out-of-frame junctions, or ambiguous translated residues. A V3J clonotype was defined by an identical inferred V gene, J gene, and CDR3 amino acid sequence. The percentage overlap between two repertoires was calculated by dividing the number of shared unique clonotypes by the size of the smaller repertoire. Richness of each repertoire was evaluated using RTK rarefaction, the Chao1 estimator, and Recon v2.1 estimates of unobserved clonotypes. OLGA was used to compute generation probabilities for all TCRbeta clonotypes that the gDNA method yielded from a few donors. TCRdb holds this immuneACCESS table with in-frame rearrangements only. Some clones are missing; in checked studies, unresolved V genes explain under half, and the rest has no known cause. V and J calls and clone size are copied from that table; D and trimming were computed from the DNA. For this sample there are about 530,000 clones; 95% to 97% appear just once. The ten biggest clones cover 0.06% of the sample.

This clone was observed once. No antigen is known for it. No clone much larger than this one lies a single base away; base qualities are absent. V drops 6 bases and J drops 8 bases, leaving 13 bases in between. As encoded in the germline V gene (reference sequence), CDR1 is MNHEY while CDR2 is SMNVEV. Counted from cysteine to phenylalanine, this CDR3 has 13 amino acids. Of all the DNA, just the CDR3 is kept, 39 bases in frame from base 1. The chain couples TRBV27 to TRBJ1-4; perhaps TRBD1 is the D gene, with 5 bases matching. Sequenced material: naive CD4+ T cells sorted from blood. Sample cell subset or site, as interpreted from the label and publication: CD45RA+ positively selected. The TCR comes from a woman aged 30 to 39 in good health. The nucleotides read TGTGCCAGCAGACCCCGGACAAACGAAAAACTGTTTTTT. It is translated as CASRPRTNEKLFF.